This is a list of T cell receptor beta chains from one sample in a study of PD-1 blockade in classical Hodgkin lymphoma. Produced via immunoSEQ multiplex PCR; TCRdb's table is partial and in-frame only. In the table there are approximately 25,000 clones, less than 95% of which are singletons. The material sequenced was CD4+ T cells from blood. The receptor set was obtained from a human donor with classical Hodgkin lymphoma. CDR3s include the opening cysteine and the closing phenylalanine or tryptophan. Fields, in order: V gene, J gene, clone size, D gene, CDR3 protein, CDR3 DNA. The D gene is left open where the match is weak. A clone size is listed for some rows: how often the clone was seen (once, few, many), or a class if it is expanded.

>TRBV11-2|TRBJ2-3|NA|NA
CASSLLTPSTDTQYF
TGTGCCAGCAGCCTATTAACGCCTAGCACAGATACGCAGTATTTT
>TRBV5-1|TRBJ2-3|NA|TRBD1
CASSLPGQGKDTQYF
TGCGCCAGCAGCTTACCGGGACAGGGGAAAGATACGCAGTATTTT
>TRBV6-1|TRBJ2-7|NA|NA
CASRVDRTPYEQYF
TGTGCCAGCAGGGTTGACAGGACCCCCTACGAGCAGTACTTC
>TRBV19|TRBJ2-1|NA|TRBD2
CASSGLAGSSYNEQFF
TGTGCCAGTAGTGGACTAGCGGGCAGCTCCTACAATGAGCAGTTCTTC
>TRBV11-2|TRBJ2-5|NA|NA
CASSPQINVRGTQYF
TGTGCCAGCAGCCCGCAAATAAACGTCCGGGGGACCCAGTACTTC
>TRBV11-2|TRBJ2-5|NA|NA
CASSLGFRGETQYF
TGTGCCAGCAGCTTAGGGTTTAGGGGGGAGACCCAGTACTTC
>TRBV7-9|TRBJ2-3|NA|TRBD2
CASSPRGLAGGPDTQYF
TGTGCCAGCAGCCCCAGGGGGCTAGCGGGGGGGCCAGATACGCAGTATTTT
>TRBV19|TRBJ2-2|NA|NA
CASSPAGTRRTRELFF
TGTGCCAGTAGTCCCGCCGGGACTCGCCGCACCCGGGAGCTGTTTTTT
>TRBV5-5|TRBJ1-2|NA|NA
CASSPSGGENGYTF
TGTGCCAGCAGCCCCTCGGGAGGGGAGAATGGCTACACCTTC
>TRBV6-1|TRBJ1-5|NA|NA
CASSEQAHSNQPQHF
TGTGCCAGCAGTGAACAAGCACATAGCAATCAGCCCCAGCATTTT
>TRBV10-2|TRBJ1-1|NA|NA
CAGRGWPMNTEAFF
TGCGCCGGCCGGGGGTGGCCGATGAACACTGAAGCTTTCTTT
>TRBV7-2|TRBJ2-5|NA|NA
CASSFTQETQYF
TGTGCCAGCAGCTTCACACAAGAGACCCAGTACTTC
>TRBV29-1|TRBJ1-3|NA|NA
CSVAPFSGNTIYF
TGCAGCGTTGCACCTTTCTCTGGAAACACCATATATTTT
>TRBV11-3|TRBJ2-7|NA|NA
CASSLYGDEQYF
TGTGCCAGCAGCTTATACGGGGACGAGCAGTACTTC
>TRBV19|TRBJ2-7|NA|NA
CASSTTPSYEQYF
TGTGCCAGTAGTACAACCCCTTCCTACGAGCAGTACTTC
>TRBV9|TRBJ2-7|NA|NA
CASSPLTGSSYEQYF
TGTGCCAGCAGCCCTCTGACGGGGAGCTCCTACGAGCAGTACTTC
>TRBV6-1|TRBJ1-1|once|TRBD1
CASSIRQGNTEAFF
TGTGCCAGCAGTATACGACAGGGTAACACTGAAGCTTTCTTT
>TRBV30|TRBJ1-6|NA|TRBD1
CAWSKLPGTGGLPLHF
TGTGCCTGGAGCAAACTACCCGGGACAGGGGGCTTACCCCTCCACTTT
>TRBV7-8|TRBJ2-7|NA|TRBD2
CASSRTLGLAGVKSSYEQYF
TGTGCCAGCAGCCGAACCCTGGGACTAGCGGGGGTCAAAAGCTCCTACGAGCAGTACTTC
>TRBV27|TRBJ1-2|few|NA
CASSYTQGSGYTF
TGTGCCAGCAGTTACACTCAGGGTTCTGGCTACACCTTC
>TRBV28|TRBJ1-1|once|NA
CASSPGDTSEAFF
TGTGCCAGCAGCCCCGGGGACACCTCTGAAGCTTTCTTT
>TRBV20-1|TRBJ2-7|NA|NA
CSSGQYEQYF
TGCAGCTCTGGGCAGTACGAGCAGTACTTC
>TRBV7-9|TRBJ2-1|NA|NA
CASSLGRGQGHNEQFF
TGTGCCAGCAGCTTAGGCCGGGGCCAGGGGCACAATGAGCAGTTCTTC
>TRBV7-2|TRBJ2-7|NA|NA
CASSPRGGPYEQYF
TGTGCCAGCAGCCCAAGGGGGGGACCCTACGAGCAGTACTTC
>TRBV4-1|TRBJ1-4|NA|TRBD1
CASSLGQGPSTNEKLFF
TGCGCCAGCAGCCTGGGACAGGGCCCTTCAACTAATGAAAAACTGTTTTTT
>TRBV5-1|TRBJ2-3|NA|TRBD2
CASSLVAGGPSTDTQYF
TGCGCCAGCAGCTTAGTAGCGGGGGGGCCGAGCACAGATACGCAGTATTTT
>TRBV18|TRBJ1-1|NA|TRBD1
CASSRRDRGIAEAFF
TGTGCCAGCTCACGGAGGGACAGGGGGATCGCTGAAGCTTTCTTT
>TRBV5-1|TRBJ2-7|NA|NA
CASSLDAGSLYEQYF
TGCGCCAGCAGCTTGGATGCGGGCAGCCTCTACGAGCAGTACTTC
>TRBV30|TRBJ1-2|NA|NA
CAWSVLTGNYGYTF
TGTGCCTGGAGTGTACTAACTGGAAACTATGGCTACACCTTC
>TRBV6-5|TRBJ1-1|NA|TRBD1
CATHRGPNTEAFF
TGTGCCACGCACAGGGGGCCGAACACTGAAGCTTTCTTT
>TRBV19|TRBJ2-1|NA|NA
CASSGGGGSYNEQFF
TGTGCCAGTAGTGGGGGAGGGGGTTCCTACAATGAGCAGTTCTTC
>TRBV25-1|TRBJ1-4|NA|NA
CASSESRAGVEKLFF
TGTGCCAGCAGTGAATCAAGGGCAGGGGTGGAAAAACTGTTTTTT
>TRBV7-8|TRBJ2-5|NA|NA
CASSFKYFVGRGPNQTQYF
TGTGCCAGCAGCTTTAAATATTTCGTGGGCCGGGGACCGAACCAGACCCAGTACTTC